The entry that follows covers one T cell receptor (beta chain) sequence. Its antigen is not identified. The source of the sample is a study of OX40 agonist ivuxolimab in advanced cancers. The CDR3 totals 12 residues. Trimming shortened V by 4 bases and J by 9 bases, and 10 bases separated the two germline ends. In germline, CDR1 is SGHTA, CDR2 FQGNSA. Here immunoSEQ multiplex PCR was the method, and the copy in TCRdb shows in-frame clones only, minus some. In the table there are tens of thousands of clones, roughly 87% of which are singletons. Study-level results: Which antigen the expanded peripheral T cells recognized is unknown. Circulating CD4+ and CD8+ T cells showed clonal expansion by week 6 at 0.1 to 3.0 mg/kg. A proportion of nonresponders additionally exhibited low normalized T-cell clonal expansion.

The sequenced sample was CD4+ or CD8+ T cells sorted from blood, obtained in a trial of the OX40 agonist ivuxolimab. The source of this sequence is an adult with an advanced solid tumor such as melanoma, head and neck, liver or kidney cancer. The chain carries TRBV7-2 and TRBJ1-5; D remains ambiguous. The CDR3 nucleotides read TGTGCCAGCAGCTCCCCCGGGCGGCCCCAGCATTTT. Protein sequence: CASSSPGRPQHF.